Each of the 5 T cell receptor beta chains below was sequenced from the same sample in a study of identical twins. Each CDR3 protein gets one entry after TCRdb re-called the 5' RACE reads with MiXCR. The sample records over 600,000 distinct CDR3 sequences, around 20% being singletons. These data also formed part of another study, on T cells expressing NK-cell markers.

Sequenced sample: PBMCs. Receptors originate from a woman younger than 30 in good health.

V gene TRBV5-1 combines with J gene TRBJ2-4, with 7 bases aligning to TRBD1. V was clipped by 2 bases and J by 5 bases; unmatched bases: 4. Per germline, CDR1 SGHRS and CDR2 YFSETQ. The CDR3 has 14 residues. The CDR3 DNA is TGCGCCAGCAGCTTAGAGGGGGCGGAAAACATTCAGTACTTC. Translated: CASSLEGAENIQYF.

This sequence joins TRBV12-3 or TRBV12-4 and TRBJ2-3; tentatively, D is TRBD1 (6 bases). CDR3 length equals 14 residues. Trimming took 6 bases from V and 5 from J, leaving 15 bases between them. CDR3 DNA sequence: TGTGCCAGCAGGCCTACAGGGCCGAGAGATACGCAGTATTTT. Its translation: CASRPTGPRDTQYF.

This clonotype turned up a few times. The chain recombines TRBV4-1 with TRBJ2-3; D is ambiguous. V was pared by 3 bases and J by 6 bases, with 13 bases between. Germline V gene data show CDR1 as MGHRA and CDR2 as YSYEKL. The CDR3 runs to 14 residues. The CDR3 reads CASSQGLGGDTQYF. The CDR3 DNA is TGCGCCAGCAGCCAGGGTCTCGGTGGGGATACGCAGTATTTT.

DNA of the CDR3: TGCAGTGCGAGGATAACTAGCGGGGGGTCCTCAAGCACAGATACGCAGTATTTT. Its protein product is CSARITSGGSSSTDTQYF. The chain employs TRBV20-1 and TRBJ2-3; 12 nucleotides agree with TRBD2. V was clipped by 6 bases and J by 0 bases; unmatched bases: 13. Germline CDR1 is DFQATT and CDR2 is SNEGSKA (reference sequence). CDR3 length: 18 amino acids.

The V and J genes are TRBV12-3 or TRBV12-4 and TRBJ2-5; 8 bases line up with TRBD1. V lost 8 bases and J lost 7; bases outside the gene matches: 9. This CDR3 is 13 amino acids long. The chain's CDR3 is CASGPATGVTQYF. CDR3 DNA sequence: TGTGCCAGCGGCCCTGCGACAGGGGTGACCCAGTACTTC.